This T cell receptor (beta chain) is drawn from a study of blood T cell repertoires in COVID-19. Study summary: Samples came from the United States, Italy and Spain, spanning acute and convalescent COVID-19. Sources were T cells, B-cell-depleted T cells, or PBMCs; the material itself was cDNA or gDNA.

V lost 5 bases and J 4 bases, leaving 9 bases between the germline ends. The CDR3 consists of 13 residues. In the authors' workflow: Amplification from reference gene primers served as the basis for estimated nucleated cell counts. The assay was immunoSEQ multiplex PCR, and TCRdb's table has in-frame clones only and misses some. V, J and clone size were drawn from that table, and D and trimming were deduced from the DNA. Counted here are about 200,000 clones, 80% occurring once; the ten biggest clones make up around 5.4%. Sequencing was performed on peripheral blood. The TCR originated in a woman aged 70-85 years with acute or convalescent COVID-19. The rearrangement joins TRBV12-3 or TRBV12-4 to TRBJ2-1; D possibly corresponds to TRBD2 (6 bases). The CDR3 nucleotides are TGTGCCAGCAGTCCGGACTATTACAATGAGCAGTTCTTC. This encodes CASSPDYYNEQFF.